The 30 T cell receptor beta chains given below trace back to one sample, sequenced in a study of cytomegalovirus exposure and HLA in healthy donors (dated by TCRdb to 2016 to 2017). The method behind the library was the immunoSEQ multiplex PCR assay. For the multiplex PCR, a mixture combining 60 forward primers for TCR Vbeta segments and 13 reverse primers for TCR Jbeta segments was used. The table was pulled from immuneACCESS by TCRdb, which kept in-frame rearrangements only. Such tables lose some clones; where checked, under half of the loss comes from unresolved V genes, and the rest has no known cause. For this sample there are roughly 190,000 clones; around 81% appear just once. Around 1.9% of the sample lies in the top ten. Sample: PBMCs. The source is a woman under 40 in good health and CMV-seropositive.

The J gene is TRBJ2-5, the V gene TRBV13; 13 bases map to TRBD2. This CDR3 is built from 12 residues. V dropped 9 bases and J dropped 9; count of bases not matched to a gene: 4. Per germline, CDR1 PRHDT and CDR2 FYEKMQ (reference sequence). CDR3 amino acids: CASTLAGGAQYF. In DNA, the CDR3 is TGTGCCAGTACACTAGCGGGAGGGGCCCAGTACTTC. The full variable domain, with the rest looked up from reference TRBV13 and TRBJ2-5, is AAGVIQSPRHLIKEKRETATLKCYPIPRHDTVYWYQQGPGQDPQFLISFYEKMQSDKGSIPDRFSAQQFSDYHSELNMSSLELGDSALYFCASTLAGGAQYFGPGTRLLVL.

V is TRBV6-5 and J is TRBJ1-2, with TRBD1 matching over 9 bases. CDR1 is MNHEY and CDR2 is SVGAGI in the germline V gene. The CDR3 consists of 16 residues. The trim removed 0 bases at V and 5 bases at J, leaving 7 bases unmatched. The CDR3 sequence is CASSYSTGGSGYGYTF. The CDR3 DNA sequence: TGTGCCAGCAGTTACTCGACAGGGGGATCTGGGTATGGCTACACCTTC.

The CDR3 DNA follows: TGTGCCAGCACCCGCCAGAGGTATCAGCCCCAGCATTTT. Its translation: CASTRQRYQPQHF. The chain couples TRBV28 to TRBJ1-5; D is ambiguous. Trimming took off 7 bases at V and 5 bases at J, with 12 bases between the two ends. The germline V gene has CDR1 MDHEN and CDR2 SYDVKM. The CDR3 is made up of 13 amino acids.

The chain employs TRBV5-6 and TRBJ2-7; no firm D call. CDR1 is SGHDT and CDR2 is YYEEEE in the germline V gene. The V end was cut by 0 bases, the J end by 2 bases, with 9 bases between. This CDR3 is built from 14 residues. The CDR3 bases are TGTGCCAGCAGCTTGGTTAACCGGGCCTACGAGCAGTACTTC. It is translated as CASSLVNRAYEQYF.

The V and J genes are TRBV15 and TRBJ1-2, with TRBD1 as a possible D gene (6 bases). Germline CDR1 and CDR2: LNHNV and YYDKDF (reference sequence). The CDR3 is 14 residues long. Deletions cut 1 base from V and 8 bases from J, with 14 bases between. CDR3 protein: CATSRGLGGGGYTF. As DNA, the CDR3 is TGTGCCACCAGCAGAGGTTTGGGGGGGGGCGGCTACACCTTC.

This chain uses TRBV10-2 with TRBJ1-6; D is undetermined. This CDR3 is 16 amino acids long. Per germline, CDR1 WSHSY and CDR2 SAAADI. Deletions cut 6 bases from V and 3 bases from J, with 15 bases between. CDR3 coding DNA: TGCGCCAGCAGCGCGAACCCAGGTGTCTATAATTCACCCCTCCACTTT. This gives the protein CASSANPGVYNSPLHF.

This chain uses TRBV7-9 with TRBJ1-3; 10 bases line up with TRBD1. The CDR3 is 17 residues long. V trimming: 5 bases; J trimming: 0 bases; junction bases outside the gene matches: 7. Germline V lookup: CDR1 SEHNR, CDR2 FQNEAQ (reference sequence). CDR3 residues: CASSPGQGVGSGNTIYF. As DNA, the CDR3 is TGTGCCAGCAGCCCCGGACAGGGGGTAGGCTCTGGAAACACCATATATTTT.

V and J are TRBV2 and TRBJ2-7; the D gene is possibly TRBD2 (5 bases). V dropped 6 bases and J dropped 3 bases, with 15 bases sitting between them. Germline V gives CDR1 SNHLY, CDR2 FYNNEI. The CDR3 is 14 residues long. The CDR3 coding sequence is TGTGCCAGCAGGACGGGAATTAGAAGCTACGAGCAGTACTTC. This sequence encodes CASRTGIRSYEQYF.

As to this clone: Other DNA sequences in the sample encode the same CDR3. The chain combines TRBV6-5 with TRBJ2-5; 11 bases agree with TRBD2. The CDR3 is 15 amino acids. V shed 5 bases, J shed 2 bases, and the junction held 4 bases outside the gene matches. Per the germline V gene, CDR1 is MNHEY and CDR2 is SVGAGI. CDR3 bases: TGTGCCAGCAGTCGTAGCGGGGGGGTGCAAGAGACCCAGTACTTC. It encodes CASSRSGGVQETQYF.

The chain recombines TRBV5-4 with TRBJ2-5, with D unclear. The CDR3 spans 14 residues. Trimming cost V 0 bases and J 1 base, with 7 bases left between them. The germline CDR1 and CDR2 sequences are SGHNT and YYREEE (reference sequence). Written as DNA, the CDR3 is TGTGCCAGCAGCTTGGTTCCTAGCCAAGAGACCCAGTACTTC. Translating it yields CASSLVPSQETQYF.

The chain has TRBV7-2 and TRBJ1-1; D might be TRBD1 (5 bases). Germline values: CDR1 SGHTA, CDR2 FQGNSA. V lost 5 bases and J lost 3, with 13 bases in between. The CDR3 sequence is 14 residues long. CDR3: CASSHQGWDTEAFF. CDR3 nucleotide sequence: TGTGCCAGCAGCCATCAGGGTTGGGACACTGAAGCTTTCTTT.

The chain has TRBV2 and TRBJ2-1; D is unresolved. This CDR3 spans 14 amino acids. From germline, CDR1 is SNHLY and CDR2 FYNNEI. V lost 4 bases and J lost 5, with 12 bases in between. CDR3 sequence reads: CASSARRQDNEQFF. Here the CDR3 DNA reads TGTGCCAGCAGTGCCCGCAGGCAGGACAATGAGCAGTTCTTC.

This chain uses TRBV9 with TRBJ2-7; 9 bases align to TRBD1. The length of the CDR3 is 15 residues. Germline CDR1 and CDR2: SGDLS and YYNGEE. J gave up 5 bases and V 1 base, and 7 bases lay outside the gene matches. Here the CDR3 DNA reads TGTGCCAGCAGCGTAACCACCGGGACAGGGAACGAGCAGTACTTC. It codes for CASSVTTGTGNEQYF.

The chain carries TRBV27 and TRBJ2-7, with TRBD1 as a possible D gene (6 bases). Germline lookup yields CDR1 MNHEY and CDR2 SMNVEV (reference sequence). There are 14 residues in the CDR3. The V end was cut by 6 bases, the J end by 2 bases, with 14 bases between. The CDR3: CASRITTGTYEQYF. The CDR3 region has the DNA TGTGCCAGCAGGATTACGACAGGAACCTACGAGCAGTACTTC.

The rearrangement joins TRBV10-3 to TRBJ1-3; weak D call: TRBD1 (6 bases). The CDR3 sequence is 13 residues long. Germline lookup yields CDR1 ENHRY and CDR2 SYGVKD. The V end was cut by 6 bases, the J end by 4 bases, with 10 bases between. This CDR3 is CAISQGLGNTIYF. The CDR3 bases are TGTGCCATCAGCCAGGGGTTGGGAAACACCATATATTTT.

This clone occurred a few times. Additional DNA sequences in this sample encode the identical CDR3. V is TRBV6-5 and J is TRBJ2-7; 9 positions agree with TRBD2. This CDR3 has 15 amino acids. V lost 6 bases and J lost 3; bases outside the gene matches: 9. Germline CDR1 reads MNHEY; CDR2 reads SVGAGI. The CDR3 DNA reads TGTGCCAGCAGCCTGGGGCTAGCGGGGATCTACGAGCAGTACTTC. Residues: CASSLGLAGIYEQYF.

There are a few counts of this clone. Written as DNA, the CDR3 is TGTGCCAGCAGCCTACAGGGGAAAGGCCATGAAAAACTGTTTTTT. This translates into CASSLQGKGHEKLFF. This chain joins TRBV9 and TRBJ1-4, with 7 bases identical to TRBD1. The length of the CDR3 is 15 residues. CDR1 SGDLS and CDR2 YYNGEE come from the germline V gene. Trimming at V came to 4 bases and at J to 6 bases, leaving 9 bases not matched to a gene.

The chain is built from TRBV5-1 and TRBJ2-5, with 10 bases that match TRBD1. Per germline, CDR1 SGHRS and CDR2 YFSETQ. V lost 3 bases, J lost 5 bases, and 4 bases stayed unmatched. CDR3 length: 14 residues. CDR3 amino acids: CASSSDRGNETQYF. The CDR3 nucleotides are TGCGCCAGCAGCTCGGACAGGGGGAATGAGACCCAGTACTTC.

The chain is built from TRBV5-1 and TRBJ1-3; the D gene is possibly TRBD1 (6 bases). Trimming left V 0 bases short and J 3 bases short, with 13 bases between. Germline V gene lookup returns CDR1 SGHRS and CDR2 YFSETQ. The CDR3 totals 16 residues. The CDR3 nucleotides read TGCGCCAGCAGCTTGGGACCTGGGGGCGATGGAAACACCATATATTTT. This gives the protein CASSLGPGGDGNTIYF.

This clone showed up just a few times. This chain connects TRBV7-2 to TRBJ2-3; tentative D call: TRBD1 (5 bases). Germline assignment: CDR1 SGHTA and CDR2 FQGNSA. With 1 base removed from V and 4 bases from J, the gap between germline ends came to 9 bases. This CDR3 has 14 residues. The DNA for the CDR3 is TGTGCCAGCAGCTTAGATCGACAGTCAGATACGCAGTATTTT. Encoded protein: CASSLDRQSDTQYF.

This clone was observed a few times. The chain recombines TRBV28 with TRBJ1-3, with no clear D. V dropped 4 bases and J dropped 2 bases, with 6 bases sitting between them. This CDR3 has 13 amino acids. Germline assignment: CDR1 MDHEN and CDR2 SYDVKM. In nucleotides, the CDR3 is TGTGCCAGCAGTTGGCTCGCTGGAAACACCATATATTTT. Translating it yields CASSWLAGNTIYF.

The chain carries TRBV2 and TRBJ1-1, with D hard to call. Germline values: CDR1 SNHLY, CDR2 FYNNEI. V gave up 2 bases and J gave up 10 bases, with 8 bases separating them. The CDR3 runs 11 residues. The CDR3 spells CASSELFVAFF. Here the CDR3 DNA reads TGTGCCAGCAGTGAATTATTCGTAGCTTTCTTT.

V and J are TRBV9 and TRBJ1-2; the D is unclear. The germline V gene has CDR1 SGDLS and CDR2 YYNGEE. The CDR3 runs to 13 residues. V lost 0 bases to trimming and J lost 0 bases, with 3 bases between them. In nucleotides, the CDR3 is TGTGCCAGCAGCGTAGACACTAACTATGGCTACACCTTC. Protein product: CASSVDTNYGYTF. The full variable domain, in which reference TRBV9 and TRBJ1-2 provide the parts outside the CDR3, is DSGVTQTPKHLITATGQRVTLRCSPRSGDLSVYWYQQSLDQGLQFLIQYYNGEERAKGNILERFSAQQFPDLHSELNLSSLELGDSALYFCASSVDTNYGYTFGSGTRLTVV.

V usage is TRBV5-4 and J usage is TRBJ1-1, with a tentative D call TRBD1 (5 bases). This CDR3 has 15 amino acids. The V and J ends lost 4 bases and 0 bases respectively, with 13 bases between them. From germline, CDR1 is SGHNT and CDR2 YYREEE (reference sequence). Written as DNA, the CDR3 is TGTGCCAGCAGCCCAGGAGGGGTGGTGAACACTGAAGCTTTCTTT. It translates to CASSPGGVVNTEAFF.

A single count supports this clone. This rearrangement joins TRBV5-1 to TRBJ2-2, with 9 bases identical to TRBD1. Germline V CDR1 and CDR2: SGHRS, YFSETQ. The CDR3 contains 15 residues. J gave up 5 bases and V 0 bases, and 2 bases lay outside the gene matches. This CDR3 is CASSLGDRVTGELFF. The CDR3 DNA sequence: TGCGCCAGCAGCTTGGGGGACAGGGTGACCGGGGAGCTGTTTTTT.

This clone was detected once. CDR3 region: CASSAGLGYTF. For the CDR3, the DNA is TGCGCCAGCAGTGCAGGGTTAGGCTACACCTTC. V usage is TRBV10-2 and J usage is TRBJ1-2, with D possibly TRBD1 on 5 matching bases. The CDR3 is made up of 11 amino acids. Germline V gene sequence: CDR1 WSHSY, CDR2 SAAADI. V was trimmed by 4 bases and J by 8 bases, leaving 8 bases between them.

V usage is TRBV27 and J usage is TRBJ2-7; a weak D match, TRBD1 (5 bases). CDR1 and CDR2 from the germline V gene are MNHEY and SMNVEV (reference sequence). This CDR3 contains 15 residues. Trimming left V 2 bases short and J 3 bases short, with 14 bases between. CDR3 in DNA: TGTGCCAGCAGTTTACATGAGCCAGGGAACTACGAGCAGTACTTC. Residues: CASSLHEPGNYEQYF.

V is TRBV29-1 and J is TRBJ1-1; D perhaps matches TRBD1 (6 bases). Trimming shortened V by 4 bases and J by 7 bases, and 13 bases separated the two germline ends. The CDR3 is 12 residues long. Germline lookup yields CDR1 SQVTM and CDR2 ANQGSEA. CDR3 amino acids: CSVAGGQNEAFF. DNA for the CDR3: TGCAGCGTTGCGGGTGGACAGAATGAAGCTTTCTTT.

This clone was detected once. The chain uses TRBV2 and TRBJ1-5; 8 nucleotides align to TRBD1. The CDR3 has 14 residues. CDR1 and CDR2 from the germline V gene are SNHLY and FYNNEI. V dropped 4 bases and J dropped 6; count of bases not matched to a gene: 5. The CDR3 sequence is CASSVTGGSQPQHF. CDR3 sequence (DNA): TGTGCCAGCAGTGTCACAGGGGGGAGTCAGCCCCAGCATTTT.

The chain is built from TRBV5-4 and TRBJ1-2; D is unclear. Trimming shortened V by 0 bases and J by 2 bases, and 8 bases separated the two germline ends. Per the germline V gene, CDR1 is SGHNT and CDR2 is YYREEE (reference sequence). The CDR3 is made up of 14 amino acids. Here the CDR3 reads CASSLAAVNYGYTF. CDR3 coding DNA: TGTGCCAGCAGCTTGGCGGCGGTAAACTATGGCTACACCTTC.